Listed below are T cell receptor beta chains from one sample, sequenced in a study of CD8+ T cells in alopecia areata. Sequenced by immunoSEQ multiplex PCR; TCRdb stores in-frame clones only, minus some. Counted here are some 130,000 clones, approximately 49% occurring once; the ten biggest clones make up 18%. The starting material was CD8+ T cells sorted from blood, obtained at week 0. The receptors derive from a human donor with alopecia areata. Each CDR3 is given with its conserved first and last residue. The D gene is left open where the match is weak. Only part of the rows carry a size: once, few, many, or a class if the clone is expanded.

clone size: .
D gene: .
V gene: TRBV2
J gene: TRBJ2-2
CDR3 protein: CASSVQGLTGELFF
CDR3 DNA: TGTGCCAGCAGTGTGCAGGGGTTGACCGGGGAGCTGTTTTTT

clone size: few
D gene: .
V gene: TRBV10-3
J gene: TRBJ2-7
CDR3 protein: CAISEDYEQYF
CDR3 DNA: TGTGCCATCAGTGAAGACTACGAGCAGTACTTC

clone size: .
D gene: .
V gene: TRBV29-1
J gene: TRBJ1-5
CDR3 protein: CSVEVDGTQPQHF
CDR3 DNA: TGCAGCGTTGAAGTAGACGGGACCCAGCCCCAGCATTTT

clone size: .
D gene: TRBD1
V gene: TRBV13
J gene: TRBJ1-2
CDR3 protein: CASSSLGQGDYGYTF
CDR3 DNA: TGTGCCAGCAGCTCGCTGGGACAGGGGGACTATGGCTACACCTTC

clone size: .
D gene: .
V gene: TRBV29-1
J gene: TRBJ1-4
CDR3 protein: CSVLAGVGNEKLFF
CDR3 DNA: TGCAGCGTGCTAGCGGGTGTTGGTAATGAAAAACTGTTTTTT

clone size: few
D gene: .
V gene: TRBV7-2
J gene: TRBJ1-1
CDR3 protein: CASSLVVTGHEAFF
CDR3 DNA: TGTGCCAGCAGCTTAGTCGTGACAGGACATGAAGCTTTCTTT

clone size: .
D gene: .
V gene: TRBV13
J gene: TRBJ1-1
CDR3 protein: CASSFQDNTEAFF
CDR3 DNA: TGTGCCAGCAGCTTTCAGGATAACACTGAAGCTTTCTTT

clone size: few
D gene: TRBD1
V gene: TRBV7-9
J gene: TRBJ2-7
CDR3 protein: CASTWTGGHEQYF
CDR3 DNA: TGTGCCAGCACATGGACAGGGGGCCACGAGCAGTACTTC

clone size: few
D gene: .
V gene: TRBV5-4
J gene: TRBJ1-6
CDR3 protein: CASSSDGVNSPLHF
CDR3 DNA: TGTGCCAGCAGCTCTGACGGGGTTAATTCACCCCTCCACTTT

clone size: few
D gene: .
V gene: TRBV6-5
J gene: TRBJ2-7
CDR3 protein: CASSYSESYEQYF
CDR3 DNA: TGTGCCAGCAGTTACTCGGAATCCTACGAGCAGTACTTC

clone size: .
D gene: .
V gene: TRBV5-1
J gene: TRBJ2-5
CDR3 protein: CASSDGGMDPWETQYF
CDR3 DNA: TGCGCCAGCAGCGATGGGGGTATGGACCCGTGGGAGACCCAGTACTTC

clone size: few
D gene: .
V gene: TRBV5-6
J gene: TRBJ2-7
CDR3 protein: CASSFGDISEQYF
CDR3 DNA: TGTGCCAGCAGCTTCGGGGACATATCCGAGCAGTACTTC

clone size: few
D gene: .
V gene: TRBV27
J gene: TRBJ2-7
CDR3 protein: CASSLGTTYEQYF
CDR3 DNA: TGTGCCAGCAGTTTGGGCACAACCTACGAGCAGTACTTC

clone size: .
D gene: .
V gene: TRBV5-1
J gene: TRBJ1-1
CDR3 protein: CASSLNARNTEAFF
CDR3 DNA: TGCGCCAGCAGCTTGAATGCGAGGAACACTGAAGCTTTCTTT

clone size: once
D gene: .
V gene: TRBV29-1
J gene: TRBJ1-1
CDR3 protein: CSVEDGQTEAFF
CDR3 DNA: TGCAGCGTTGAAGATGGACAGACTGAAGCTTTCTTT

clone size: .
D gene: TRBD1
V gene: TRBV5-1
J gene: TRBJ1-1
CDR3 protein: CASSTRQGDEAFF
CDR3 DNA: TGCGCCAGCAGCACTAGACAGGGAGATGAAGCTTTCTTT

clone size: few
D gene: .
V gene: TRBV11-2
J gene: TRBJ1-2
CDR3 protein: CASSLDYSANYGYTF
CDR3 DNA: TGTGCCAGCAGCTTAGATTACAGCGCTAACTATGGCTACACCTTC

clone size: few
D gene: TRBD1
V gene: TRBV29-1
J gene: TRBJ2-7
CDR3 protein: CSARQGAGEQYF
CDR3 DNA: TGCAGCGCCAGACAGGGGGCGGGAGAGCAGTACTTC

clone size: .
D gene: .
V gene: TRBV25-1
J gene: TRBJ2-5
CDR3 protein: CASSEVEGEETQYF
CDR3 DNA: TGTGCCAGCAGTGAAGTTGAAGGGGAGGAGACCCAGTACTTC

clone size: .
D gene: .
V gene: TRBV11-2
J gene: TRBJ2-3
CDR3 protein: CASSFGWGTDTQYF
CDR3 DNA: TGTGCCAGCAGCTTCGGATGGGGCACAGATACGCAGTATTTT

clone size: few
D gene: .
V gene: TRBV5-8
J gene: TRBJ1-5
CDR3 protein: CASSLSGFSNQPQHF
CDR3 DNA: TGTGCCAGCAGCTTGTCGGGGTTTAGCAATCAGCCCCAGCATTTT

clone size: .
D gene: .
V gene: TRBV4-3
J gene: TRBJ1-2
CDR3 protein: CASSQDLAGDYGYTF
CDR3 DNA: TGCGCCAGCAGCCAAGATTTGGCAGGGGACTATGGCTACACCTTC

clone size: .
D gene: TRBD2
V gene: TRBV4-1
J gene: TRBJ2-7
CDR3 protein: CASSQRLAESYEQYF
CDR3 DNA: TGCGCCAGCAGCCAAAGACTAGCGGAAAGCTACGAGCAGTACTTC

clone size: few
D gene: TRBD2
V gene: TRBV9
J gene: TRBJ2-5
CDR3 protein: CASSVSLAGGETQYF
CDR3 DNA: TGTGCCAGCAGCGTAAGCCTAGCGGGGGGGGAGACCCAGTACTTC

clone size: .
D gene: .
V gene: TRBV6-5
J gene: TRBJ1-1
CDR3 protein: CASSRGTEAFF
CDR3 DNA: TGTGCCAGCTCTAGGGGCACTGAAGCTTTCTTT

clone size: .
D gene: .
V gene: TRBV13
J gene: TRBJ1-1
CDR3 protein: CASSFIAPNTEAFF
CDR3 DNA: TGTGCCAGCAGCTTCATAGCACCGAACACTGAAGCTTTCTTT

clone size: .
D gene: .
V gene: TRBV27
J gene: TRBJ2-5
CDR3 protein: CASSFGGAGETQYF
CDR3 DNA: TGTGCCAGCAGTTTTGGGGGAGCCGGGGAGACCCAGTACTTC

clone size: .
D gene: TRBD2
V gene: TRBV25-1
J gene: TRBJ2-3
CDR3 protein: CASSDVAGWLADTQYF
CDR3 DNA: TGTGCCAGCAGTGATGTAGCGGGGTGGCTCGCAGATACGCAGTATTTT

clone size: few
D gene: .
V gene: TRBV5-6
J gene: TRBJ2-1
CDR3 protein: CASSLIRDFNNEQFF
CDR3 DNA: TGTGCCAGCAGCTTGATCCGGGACTTTAACAATGAGCAGTTCTTC

clone size: .
D gene: .
V gene: TRBV6-7
J gene: TRBJ2-5
CDR3 protein: CASSPGTYQETQYF
CDR3 DNA: TGTGCCAGCAGTCCGGGGACTTACCAAGAGACCCAGTACTTC

clone size: .
D gene: TRBD1
V gene: TRBV27
J gene: TRBJ2-7
CDR3 protein: CASSLLGTGNEQYF
CDR3 DNA: TGTGCCAGCAGTTTATTGGGGACAGGGAACGAGCAGTACTTC